This TCR beta chain is drawn from a study of neoadjuvant anti-PD-1 for oral cavity cancer. Study context: Most patients had three to four biweekly doses of 3 mg/kg nivolumab before resection.

Deletions cut 5 bases from V and 2 bases from J, with 13 bases between. From germline, CDR1 is SGHTA and CDR2 FQGNSA. The CDR3 consists of 14 residues. Time point here: after neoadjuvant nivolumab, at surgical resection. No culture or expansion preceded analysis of these blood cells. Generated by immunoSEQ multiplex PCR, the TCRdb table keeps only in-frame clones and is missing some. This sample yields about 7,900 clones, of which 62% are seen a single time; under 4% belongs to the top ten. Study conclusions and caveats: TCR analyses covered only three patients per response group.

Of note for this clone: The target antigen is unknown.

This TCR came from a person aged 40 to 85 with oral cavity squamous cell carcinoma. Here the sequenced sample was PBMCs, taken after nivolumab (anti-PD-1) treatment. The V call is TRBV7-2, the J call TRBJ2-7; D may be TRBD2 (5 bases). In DNA, the CDR3 is TGTGCCAGCAGCCCTCGGGGATACACCTACGAGCAGTACTTC. Its protein is CASSPRGYTYEQYF.